The 17 T cell receptor beta chains reported below all come from one sample, sequenced in a study of cytomegalovirus exposure and HLA in healthy donors. In the PCR, 60 Vbeta and 13 Jbeta primers were used. TCRdb's copy holds only in-frame clones and misses some; the assay was immunoSEQ multiplex PCR. Recorded for this sample: around 74,000 clones. Sequencing was performed on PBMCs. The receptors were gathered from a man over 45 in good health and CMV-seropositive.

The rearrangement joins TRBV6-6 to TRBJ1-5; TRBD1 agrees at 7 bases. CDR3 length: 15 amino acids. Germline-derived CDR1 and CDR2 are MNHNY and SVGAGI (reference sequence). Trimming removed 5 bases from V and 3 bases from J; junction bases left unmatched: 7. CDR3 nucleotide sequence: TGTGCCAGCAGTAACACAGGGGACCTCAATCAGCCCCAGCATTTT. Encoded protein: CASSNTGDLNQPQHF.

The CDR3 here is CASSLEDRGEQYV. CDR3 sequence (DNA): TGTGCCAGCAGCTTGGAGGACAGGGGCGAGCAGTACGTC. The V gene is TRBV5-6, the J gene TRBJ2-7, with 9 positions matching TRBD1. After removal of 0 bases from V and 6 bases from J, the junction contained 1 base not matched to a gene. CDR1 and CDR2 from the germline V gene are SGHDT and YYEEEE. This CDR3 has 13 residues.

This chain joins TRBV6-1 and TRBJ2-2; the D is unclear. Germline V gene sequence: CDR1 MNHNS, CDR2 SASEGT. The CDR3 consists of 13 residues. Between the trimmed V and J ends, which lost 5 bases and 4 bases, there was a span of 8 bases. CDR3 nucleotides: TGTGCCAGCAGTTCCCTAAGCACCGGGGAGCTGTTTTTT. Amino acid sequence: CASSSLSTGELFF.

The chain employs TRBV11-2 and TRBJ2-5; D is uncertain. The CDR3 has 12 amino acids. Trimming took off 5 bases at V and 0 bases at J, with 4 bases between the two ends. Germline lookup yields CDR1 SGHAT and CDR2 FQNNGV. The CDR3 spells CASSRYQETQYF. For the CDR3, the DNA is TGTGCCAGCAGCCGGTACCAAGAGACCCAGTACTTC. Together with reference TRBV11-2 and TRBJ2-5, the CDR3 gives the full variable domain: EAGVAQSPRYKIIEKRQSVAFWCNPISGHATLYWYQQILGQGPKLLIQFQNNGVVDDSQLPKDRFSAERLKGVDSTLKIQPAKLEDSAVYLCASSRYQETQYFGPGTRLLVL.

The chain employs TRBV19 and TRBJ1-1; 8 nucleotides agree with TRBD1. The CDR3 runs to 13 residues. After removal of 7 bases from V and 3 bases from J, the junction contained 4 bases not matched to a gene. The V gene's germline CDR1 is LNHDA and CDR2 SQIVND (reference sequence). The CDR3 DNA sequence: TGTGCCAGTATGGACAGGGCGGACACTGAAGCTTTCTTT. As protein: CASMDRADTEAFF.

The chain recombines TRBV2 with TRBJ2-1; maybe TRBD2 (5 bases). The CDR3 consists of 12 residues. Germline CDR1 is SNHLY and CDR2 is FYNNEI. V shed 8 bases and J shed 6 bases, with 11 bases lying between them. The CDR3 region has the DNA TGTGCCAGCCTGCTAGCTGGCAATGAGCAGTTCTTC. This translates into CASLLAGNEQFF.

The gene calls are TRBV7-3 and TRBJ2-5, with 9 bases that match TRBD1. The germline V gene encodes CDR1 SGHTA and CDR2 FQGTGA. With 6 bases clipped from V and 5 bases from J, the junction kept 10 bases outside the gene matches. CDR3 size: 15 residues. The CDR3 DNA follows: TGTGCCAGCAGTCCCTCTGACAGGGGGAGGGAGACCCAGTACTTC. Protein product: CASSPSDRGRETQYF.

On this clone: Compared with germline, one end of the junction differs, possibly owing to a read error. This chain links TRBV5-6 with TRBJ1-1; 11 bases are shared with TRBD1. Looked up from germline, CDR1 is SGHDT and CDR2 is YYEEEE. The CDR3 runs 14 residues. DNA for the CDR3: TGTGCCAGCAGCCTGGGACAGGGGGTCACTGAAGATTTCTTT. Translated, it gives CASSLGQGVTEDFF.

In DNA form, the CDR3 reads TGTGCCAGCAGGGGAGGGGGTGGTGGCTACACCTTC. Translation gives CASRGGGGGYTF. The rearrangement joins TRBV6-1 to TRBJ1-2; D might be TRBD1 (6 bases). Germline CDR1 is MNHNS and CDR2 is SASEGT. The CDR3 has 12 residues. The V end lost 6 bases, the J end lost 7 bases, and 12 bases lay between the germline ends.

V usage is TRBV9 and J usage is TRBJ2-1, with TRBD2 matching over 10 bases. The trim removed 3 bases at V and 7 bases at J, leaving 4 bases unmatched. This CDR3 spans 14 amino acids. The germline gives CDR1 SGDLS, CDR2 YYNGEE. CDR3 loop: CASSESGRGNEQFF. The CDR3, as DNA: TGTGCCAGCAGCGAAAGCGGGAGGGGGAATGAGCAGTTCTTC.

The rearrangement uses TRBV29-1 and TRBJ1-5; 7 positions agree with TRBD1. Trimming cost V 8 bases and J 3 bases; bases outside gene matches: 13. The CDR3 runs to 15 residues. The germline gives CDR1 SQVTM, CDR2 ANQGSEA. This chain's CDR3 is CSPPRGRMPNQPQHF. The CDR3 nucleotides are TGCAGCCCTCCGAGGGGGCGTATGCCCAATCAGCCCCAGCATTTT.

The genes are TRBV6-1 and TRBJ2-1; TRBD2 agrees at 9 bases. V shed 9 bases and J 15 bases; nucleotides not matched to a gene: 9. CDR1 MNHNS and CDR2 SASEGT come from the germline V gene. The CDR3 extends over 11 amino acids. CDR3 DNA: TGTGCCAGTGCGGGAGGGGGAGCGCTGTTCTTC. It specifies CASAGGGALFF.

The chain carries TRBV11-2 and TRBJ2-3, with D possibly being TRBD1 (6 bases). Germline V gene sequence: CDR1 SGHAT, CDR2 FQNNGV. The V gene lost 5 bases and the J gene lost 10 bases, with 19 bases spanning the gap. The CDR3 runs to 14 residues. In DNA, the CDR3 is TGTGCCAGCAGCCTTTACAGGGTTGAAGTATCGCAGTATTTT. This gives the protein CASSLYRVEVSQYF.

The genes are TRBV28 and TRBJ1-1, with no clear D. The V end lost 6 bases, the J end lost 0 bases, and 11 bases lay between the germline ends. The germline CDR1 and CDR2 sequences are MDHEN and SYDVKM. This CDR3 comprises 14 residues. In DNA, the CDR3 is TGTGCCAGCAGCCTACAGAGTCTGAACACTGAAGCTTTCTTT. Its translation: CASSLQSLNTEAFF.

The chain joins TRBV6-5 to TRBJ2-7; a weak D match, TRBD1 (5 bases). Trimming took 4 bases from V and 6 from J, leaving 16 bases between them. The CDR3 has 14 residues. Looked up from germline, CDR1 is MNHEY and CDR2 is SVGAGI. For the CDR3, the DNA is TGTGCCAGCAGTTTGACTCTATCAGGGTTCGAGCAGTACTTC. The encoded protein is CASSLTLSGFEQYF.

V gene TRBV29-1 combines with J gene TRBJ2-7; D is ambiguous. Germline V gene sequence: CDR1 SQVTM, CDR2 ANQGSEA. CDR3 length: 11 amino acids. Trimming took off 7 bases at V and 1 base at J, with 8 bases between the two ends. The CDR3 region has the DNA TGCAGCGGCAGATTTTCCTACGAGCAGTACTTC. This sequence encodes CSGRFSYEQYF.

This rearrangement joins TRBV28 to TRBJ1-1; TRBD1 matches 7 bases. V was pared by 6 bases and J by 0 bases, with 13 bases of the junction left unmatched. This CDR3 comprises 17 residues. In germline, CDR1 is MDHEN, CDR2 SYDVKM. The CDR3 DNA reads TGTGCCAGCAGCTCCTCAACTTGGGACAGAATGAACACTGAAGCTTTCTTT. It yields the protein CASSSSTWDRMNTEAFF.